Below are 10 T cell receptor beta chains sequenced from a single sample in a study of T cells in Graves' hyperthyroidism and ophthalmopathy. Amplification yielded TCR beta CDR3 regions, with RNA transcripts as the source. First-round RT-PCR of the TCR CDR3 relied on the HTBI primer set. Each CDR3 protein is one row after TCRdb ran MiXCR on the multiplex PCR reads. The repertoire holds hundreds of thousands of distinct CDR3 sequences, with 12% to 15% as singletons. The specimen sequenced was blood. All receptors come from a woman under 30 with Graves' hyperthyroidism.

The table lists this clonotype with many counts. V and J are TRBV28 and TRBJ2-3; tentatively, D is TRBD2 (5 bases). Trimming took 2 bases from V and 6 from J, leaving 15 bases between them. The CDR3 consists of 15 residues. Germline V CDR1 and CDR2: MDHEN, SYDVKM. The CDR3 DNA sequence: TGTGCCAGCAGTTTAGGTCGGACCAGAGGGGATACGCAGTATTTT. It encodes CASSLGRTRGDTQYF.

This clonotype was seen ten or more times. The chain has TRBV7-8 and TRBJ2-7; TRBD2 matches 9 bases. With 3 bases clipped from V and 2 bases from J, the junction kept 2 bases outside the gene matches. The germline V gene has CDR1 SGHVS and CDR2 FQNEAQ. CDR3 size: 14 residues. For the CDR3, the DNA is TGTGCCAGCAGCTTCGCGGGAGGGACCTACGAGCAGTACTTC. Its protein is CASSFAGGTYEQYF.

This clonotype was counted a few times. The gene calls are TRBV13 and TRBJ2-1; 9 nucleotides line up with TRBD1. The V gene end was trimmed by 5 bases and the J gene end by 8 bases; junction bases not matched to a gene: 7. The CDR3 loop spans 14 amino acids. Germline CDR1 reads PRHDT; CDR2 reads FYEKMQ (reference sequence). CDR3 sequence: CASSPWTGVHEQFF. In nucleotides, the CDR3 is TGTGCCAGCAGCCCCTGGACAGGGGTCCATGAGCAGTTCTTC.

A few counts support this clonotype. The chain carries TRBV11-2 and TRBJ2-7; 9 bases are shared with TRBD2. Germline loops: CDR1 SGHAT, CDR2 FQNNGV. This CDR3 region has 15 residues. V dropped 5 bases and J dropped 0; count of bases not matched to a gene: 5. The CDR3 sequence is CASSPTSGISYEQYF. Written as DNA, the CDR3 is TGTGCCAGCAGCCCGACTAGCGGTATCTCCTACGAGCAGTACTTC.

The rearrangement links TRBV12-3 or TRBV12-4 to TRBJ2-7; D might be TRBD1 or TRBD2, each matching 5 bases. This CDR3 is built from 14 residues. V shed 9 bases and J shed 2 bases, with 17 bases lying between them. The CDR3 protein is CASITGTMTYEQYF. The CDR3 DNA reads TGTGCCAGTATAACCGGGACGATGACCTACGAGCAGTACTTC.

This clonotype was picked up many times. CDR3: CASEPGTGINEQFF. The CDR3 DNA follows: TGTGCCAGCGAACCCGGGACAGGGATAAATGAGCAGTTCTTC. The chain combines TRBV2 with TRBJ2-1; 9 positions agree with TRBD1. Germline-derived CDR1 and CDR2 are SNHLY and FYNNEI. CDR3 length equals 14 residues. With 8 bases clipped from V and 7 bases from J, the junction kept 9 bases outside the gene matches.

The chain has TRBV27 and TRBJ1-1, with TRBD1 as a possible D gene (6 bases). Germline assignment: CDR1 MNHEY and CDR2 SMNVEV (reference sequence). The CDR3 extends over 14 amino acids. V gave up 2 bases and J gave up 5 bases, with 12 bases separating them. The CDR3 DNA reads TGTGCCAGCAGTTTAAGGGGGGGTAGGACTGAAGCTTTCTTT. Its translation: CASSLRGGRTEAFF.

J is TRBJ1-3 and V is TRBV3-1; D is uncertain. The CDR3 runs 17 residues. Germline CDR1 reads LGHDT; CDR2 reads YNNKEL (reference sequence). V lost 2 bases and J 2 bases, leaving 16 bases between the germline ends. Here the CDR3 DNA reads TGTGCCAGCAGCCAATCAGGACGGAGCTTAACTGGAAACACCATATATTTT. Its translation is CASSQSGRSLTGNTIYF.

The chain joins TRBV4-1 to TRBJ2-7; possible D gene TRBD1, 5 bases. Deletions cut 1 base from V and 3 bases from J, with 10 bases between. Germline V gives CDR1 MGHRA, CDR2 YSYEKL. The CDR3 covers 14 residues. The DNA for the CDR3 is TGCGCCAGCAGCCAAGTTGGGGCAGACTACGAGCAGTACTTC. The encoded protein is CASSQVGADYEQYF.

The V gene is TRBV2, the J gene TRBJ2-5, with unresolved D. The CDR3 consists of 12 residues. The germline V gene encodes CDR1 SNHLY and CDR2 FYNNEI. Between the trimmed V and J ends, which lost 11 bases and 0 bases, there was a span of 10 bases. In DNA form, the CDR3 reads TGTGCCCGCGGCCCGAACCAAGAGACCCAGTACTTC. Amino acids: CARGPNQETQYF.